This entry lists 2 T cell receptor beta chains sequenced from one sample in a study of blood T cell repertoires in COVID-19. The table came from immunoSEQ multiplex PCR; TCRdb's copy has only in-frame clones and leaves some out. Altogether about 170,000 clones are present, about 85% being singletons, with the ten largest covering approximately 7%. What was sequenced was peripheral blood. These receptors originate from a man older than 75 with COVID-19, enrolled during active disease.

The chain is built from TRBV19 and TRBJ2-5, with 8 bases that match TRBD1. V shed 7 bases and J 3 bases; nucleotides not matched to a gene: 10. In germline, CDR1 is LNHDA, CDR2 SQIVND (reference sequence). This CDR3 is built from 15 residues. The CDR3 sequence: CASTQSGTGEETQYF. The CDR3 DNA sequence: TGTGCCAGTACCCAATCCGGGACAGGTGAAGAGACCCAGTACTTC.

This chain joins TRBV28 and TRBJ1-1; possible D gene TRBD1, 6 bases. The CDR3 contains 17 residues. CDR1 is MDHEN, CDR2 SYDVKM, per germline. Between the trimmed V and J ends, which lost 6 bases and 1 base, there was a span of 21 bases. The CDR3 nucleotides are TGTGCCAGCAGGTCAAACCTGGGGGCCGAAGGGAACACTGAAGCTTTCTTT. Protein product: CASRSNLGAEGNTEAFF.